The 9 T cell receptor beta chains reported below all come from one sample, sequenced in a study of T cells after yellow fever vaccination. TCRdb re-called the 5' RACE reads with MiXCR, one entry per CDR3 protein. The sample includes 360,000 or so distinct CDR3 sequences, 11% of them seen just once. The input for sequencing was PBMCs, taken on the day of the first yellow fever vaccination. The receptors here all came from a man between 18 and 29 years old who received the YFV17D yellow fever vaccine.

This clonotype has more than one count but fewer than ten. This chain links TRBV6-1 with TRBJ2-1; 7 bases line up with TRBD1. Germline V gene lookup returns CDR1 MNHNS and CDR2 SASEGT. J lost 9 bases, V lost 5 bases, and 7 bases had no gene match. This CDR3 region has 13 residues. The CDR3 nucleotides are TGTGCCAGCAGTCCGCCAGGGACAGTTGAGCAGTTCTTC. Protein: CASSPPGTVEQFF.

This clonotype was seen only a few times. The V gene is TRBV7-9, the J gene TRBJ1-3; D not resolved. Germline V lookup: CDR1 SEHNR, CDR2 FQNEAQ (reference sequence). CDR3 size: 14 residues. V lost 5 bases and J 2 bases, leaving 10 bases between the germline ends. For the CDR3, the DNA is TGTGCCAGCAGCGTTACAGCCCCTGGAAACACCATATATTTT. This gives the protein CASSVTAPGNTIYF.

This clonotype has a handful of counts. The CDR3 sequence is CASSHFGVRTAPFSGNTIYF. CDR3 nucleotides: TGTGCCAGCAGCCACTTTGGGGTCCGGACAGCACCGTTCTCTGGAAACACCATATATTTT. V is TRBV14 and J is TRBJ1-3; perhaps TRBD1 as D (6 bases). Looked up from germline, CDR1 is SGHDN and CDR2 is FVKESK. The CDR3 contains 20 residues. V gave up 3 bases and J gave up 0 bases, with 24 bases separating them.

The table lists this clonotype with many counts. The CDR3 DNA sequence: TGTGCCAGCAGCTTCAGCTACGAGCAGTACTTC. Amino acids: CASSFSYEQYF. The chain links TRBV7-9 to TRBJ2-7; D is unclear. With 3 bases removed from V and 3 bases from J, the gap between germline ends came to 3 bases. CDR1 is SEHNR and CDR2 is FQNEAQ in the germline V gene (reference sequence). CDR3 length: 11 residues.

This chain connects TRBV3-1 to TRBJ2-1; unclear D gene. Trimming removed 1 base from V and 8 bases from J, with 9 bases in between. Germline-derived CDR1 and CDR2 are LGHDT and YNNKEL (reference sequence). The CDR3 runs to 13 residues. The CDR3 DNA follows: TGTGCCAGCAGCCAAGTAGGAGAAGATGAGCAGTTCTTC. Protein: CASSQVGEDEQFF.

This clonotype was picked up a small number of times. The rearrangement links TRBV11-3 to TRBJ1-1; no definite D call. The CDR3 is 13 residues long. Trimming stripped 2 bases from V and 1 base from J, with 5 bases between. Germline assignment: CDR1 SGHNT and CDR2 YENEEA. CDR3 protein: CASSLHQNTEAFF. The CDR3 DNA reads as TGTGCCAGCAGCTTACACCAGAACACTGAAGCTTTCTTT.

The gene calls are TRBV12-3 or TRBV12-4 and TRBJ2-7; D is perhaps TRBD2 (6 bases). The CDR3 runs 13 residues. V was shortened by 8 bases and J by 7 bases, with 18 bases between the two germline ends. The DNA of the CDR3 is TGTGCCAGCGGTTCCGGGAGCTCGGAAGAGCAGTACTTC. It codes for CASGSGSSEEQYF.

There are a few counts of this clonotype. The CDR3 loop is CASSIVGGNTEAFF. In DNA form, the CDR3 reads TGTGCCAGTAGTATAGTCGGCGGGAACACTGAAGCTTTCTTT. This chain links TRBV19 with TRBJ1-1; D unresolved. The V end was cut by 1 base, the J end by 1 base, with 7 bases between. Germline V gene data show CDR1 as LNHDA and CDR2 as SQIVND (reference sequence). This CDR3 has 14 amino acids. Looking up the rest from reference TRBV19 and TRBJ1-1 gives the full variable domain: DGGITQSPKYLFRKEGQNVTLSCEQNLNHDAMYWYRQDPGQGLRLIYYSQIVNDFQKGDIAEGYSVSREKKESFPLTVTSAQKNPTAFYLCASSIVGGNTEAFFGQGTRLTVV.

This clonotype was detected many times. The CDR3 spells CASSVGSSYQETQYF. Here the CDR3 DNA reads TGTGCCAGCAGCGTGGGGAGCAGTTACCAAGAGACCCAGTACTTC. V gene TRBV9 combines with J gene TRBJ2-5; the D gene is possibly TRBD2 (5 bases). The CDR3 covers 15 residues. Trimming took off 2 bases at V and 0 bases at J, with 11 bases between the two ends. Germline CDR1 and CDR2: SGDLS and YYNGEE.